This TCR beta chain was found in a study of T-cell reconstitution after alpha-beta-depleted transplantation in children. Study-level findings and limits: Several hundred expanded graft clones reportedly supplied alpha-beta T cells about two months after transplant. Certain patients had high TCRbeta diversity at day 60, and it came from recipient T cells and thymic progenitors that survived. T-cell numbers and diversity one year post-transplant derived largely from freshly generated T cells.

Losses at the gene ends were 0 bases for V and 0 bases for J; bases not matched to a gene: 6. Germline lookup yields CDR1 SGHTS and CDR2 YDEGEE. CDR3 length: 17 residues. Preparation of the TCRbeta library used unique molecular identifiers. TCRdb reprocessed the PCR reads via MiXCR and lists one record per CDR3 protein. The sample has approximately 980,000 distinct CDR3 sequences, about 29% seen once. About this clonotype: Its target is not known.

This sequence was found in a boy younger than two who had a stem cell transplant for SCID, so the T cells may come from the graft donor. The chain links TRBV5-8 to TRBJ2-7; 10 bases map to TRBD2. Sample: PBMCs, mostly from graft donor cells, taken 360 days after TCRalphabeta/CD19-depleted stem cell transplant. DNA for the CDR3: TGTGCCAGCAGCTTGGCTAGCGGGGGCCCCATCTCCTACGAGCAGTACTTC. Protein sequence: CASSLASGGPISYEQYF. The whole variable domain, filled in from reference TRBV5-8 and TRBJ2-7, reads EAGVTQSPTHLIKTRGQQATLRCSPISGHTSVYWYQQALGLGLQFLLWYDEGEERNRGNFPPRFSGRQFPNYSSELNVNALELEDSALYLCASSLASGGPISYEQYFGPGTRLTVT.